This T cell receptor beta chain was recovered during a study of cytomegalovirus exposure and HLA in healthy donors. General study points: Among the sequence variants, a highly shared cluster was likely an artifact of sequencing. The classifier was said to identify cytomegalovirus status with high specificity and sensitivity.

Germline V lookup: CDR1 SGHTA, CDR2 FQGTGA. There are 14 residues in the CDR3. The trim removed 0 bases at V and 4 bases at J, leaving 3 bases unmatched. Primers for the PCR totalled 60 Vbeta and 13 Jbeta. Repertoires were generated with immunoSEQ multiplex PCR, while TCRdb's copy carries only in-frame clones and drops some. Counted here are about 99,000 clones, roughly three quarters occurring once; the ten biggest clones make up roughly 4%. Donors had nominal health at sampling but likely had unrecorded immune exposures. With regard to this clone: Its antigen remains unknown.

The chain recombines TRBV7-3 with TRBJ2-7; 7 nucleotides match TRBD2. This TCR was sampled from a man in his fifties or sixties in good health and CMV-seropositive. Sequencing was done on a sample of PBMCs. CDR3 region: CASSLTGGGYEQYF. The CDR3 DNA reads TGTGCCAGCAGCTTAACGGGGGGAGGGTACGAGCAGTACTTC.